The sequence of this TCR beta chain was determined in a study of vaccination effects on CD4 cells after COVID-19. On the study more broadly: A median of 72 days separated the second dose and sampling.

This CDR3 comprises 15 residues. Germline values: CDR1 SGHRS, CDR2 YFSETQ. Trimming at V came to 0 bases and at J to 5 bases, leaving 4 bases not matched to a gene. Concerning this clone: Its specificity is not known.

Antigen-specific CD4+ T cells were expanded with viral peptide pools in the ViraFEST assay before sequencing. Having been cultured for around nine days, the cells underwent CD4+ T cell isolation. This person caught SARS-CoV-2 sometime from March to December 2020, and PCR testing confirmed the infection. Each participant was given two doses of one vaccine (BNT162b2 or mRNA-1273). Repertoires were generated with immunoSEQ multiplex PCR, while TCRdb's copy carries only in-frame clones and drops some. The table has about 15,000 clones, roughly 80% seen once. This rearrangement joins TRBV5-1 to TRBJ2-1, with 8 bases fitting TRBD2. Source: CD4+ T cells from PBMCs cultured with HCoV-NL63 spike peptides, taken after COVID-19 vaccination. The sequence was obtained from a human donor who had a prior SARS-CoV-2 infection. CDR3 protein: CASSLVLAGNNEQFF. The DNA of the CDR3 is TGCGCCAGCAGCTTGGTCCTAGCGGGCAACAATGAGCAGTTCTTC.